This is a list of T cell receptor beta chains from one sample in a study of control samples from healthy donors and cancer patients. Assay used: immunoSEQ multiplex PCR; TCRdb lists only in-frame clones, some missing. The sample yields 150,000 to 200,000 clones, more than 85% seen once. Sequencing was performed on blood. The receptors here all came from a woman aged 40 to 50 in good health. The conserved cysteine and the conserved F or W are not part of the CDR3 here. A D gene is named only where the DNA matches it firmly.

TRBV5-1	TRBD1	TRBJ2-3	ASSEGQGATDTQY
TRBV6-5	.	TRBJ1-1	ASGKGSGAF
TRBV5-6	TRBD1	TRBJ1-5	ASSLGQGVNQPQH
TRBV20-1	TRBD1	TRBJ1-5	SASVGQVWQPQH
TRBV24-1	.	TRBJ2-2	ATSDGYTGELF
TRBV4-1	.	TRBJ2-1	ASSQGLTSYNEQF
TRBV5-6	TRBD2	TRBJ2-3	ASRPPAGTQY
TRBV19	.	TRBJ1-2	ASSTPGLPIGGYGYT
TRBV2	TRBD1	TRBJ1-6	ASSDRTGGFGSPLH
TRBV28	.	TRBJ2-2	ASSRRPGELF
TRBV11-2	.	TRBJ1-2	ASSLVNIPYGYT
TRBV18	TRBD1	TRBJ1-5	ASSPGTGVSQPQH
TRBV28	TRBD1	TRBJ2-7	ASSSGTGGFYEQY
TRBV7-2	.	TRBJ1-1	ASSFRRGPKAF
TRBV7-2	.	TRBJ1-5	ASSSSGQPQH
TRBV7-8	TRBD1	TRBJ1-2	ASSLSGTGGYGYT
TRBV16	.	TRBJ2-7	ASSQPEASGFSYEQY
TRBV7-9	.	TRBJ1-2	ASSLDNYGYT
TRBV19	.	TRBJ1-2	ASTGAYGYT
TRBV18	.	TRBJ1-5	ASSPTVAGDQPQH
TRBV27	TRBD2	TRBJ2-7	ASSISSGGHSYEQY
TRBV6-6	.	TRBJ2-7	ASSYSPDTSIY
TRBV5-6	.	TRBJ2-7	ASSSPDHSYEQY
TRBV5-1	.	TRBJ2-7	ASSLPQGGGAYEQY
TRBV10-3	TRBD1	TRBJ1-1	ATGQGGTEAF
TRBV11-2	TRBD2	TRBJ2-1	ASSSRASGVNNEQF
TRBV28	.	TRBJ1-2	ASRPPIDRSRYGYT
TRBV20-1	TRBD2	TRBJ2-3	SARGTSGVPTDTQY
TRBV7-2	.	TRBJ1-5	ASSPGAQGYQPQH